The rows below give T cell receptor beta chains drawn from one sample of a study of blood T cell repertoires in COVID-19. Measured with immunoSEQ multiplex PCR; TCRdb has only the in-frame clones, and not every one. The table lists 65,000 to 85,000 clones, 75% to 90% of them singletons, with approximately 2.9% in the top ten. The sample consisted of peripheral blood. The receptors come from a man in his fifties with acute or convalescent COVID-19. The CDR3 runs from the conserved cysteine through the conserved F or W. A D gene is named only where the DNA matches it firmly. Clone size is stated in some rows and not others, as once, few, many or a class when expanded.

NA	NA	TRBV21-1	TRBJ2-3	CASSKLPTHRGRWTDTQYF	TGTGCCAGCAGCAAGCTTCCCACTCACAGGGGGCGATGGACAGATACGCAGTATTTT
NA	NA	TRBV28	TRBJ1-5	CASGPQPQHF	TGTGCCAGCGGGCCTCAGCCCCAGCATTTT
NA	NA	TRBV25-1	TRBJ2-1	CASSESDLDNEQFF	TGTGCCAGCAGTGAAAGTGACTTAGACAATGAGCAGTTCTTC
NA	few	TRBV11-2	TRBJ2-2	CASSRTRLRETGELFF	TGTGCCAGCAGCCGAACCAGGCTGAGGGAGACCGGGGAGCTGTTTTTT
TRBD2	NA	TRBV27	TRBJ2-5	CASSARLAEGQYF	TGTGCCAGCAGTGCCCGACTAGCGGAGGGCCAGTACTTC
NA	NA	TRBV18	TRBJ2-2	CASSPGQDGELFF	TGTGCCAGCTCACCAGGGCAGGACGGGGAGCTGTTTTTT
TRBD2	NA	TRBV4-2	TRBJ2-1	CASSQEATSGAFNEQFF	TGTGCCAGCAGCCAAGAAGCGACTAGCGGGGCATTCAATGAGCAGTTCTTC
NA	NA	TRBV15	TRBJ1-4	CATSRSGQTNEKLFF	TGTGCCACCAGCAGATCTGGACAGACTAATGAAAAACTGTTTTTT
NA	NA	TRBV7-2	TRBJ2-2	CASSLATGITGELFF	TGTGCCAGCAGCTTAGCTACAGGCATCACCGGGGAGCTGTTTTTT
NA	NA	TRBV4-1	TRBJ2-3	CASSPSSRDSDTQYF	TGCGCCAGCAGCCCAAGTTCTCGGGATTCTGATACGCAGTATTTT
NA	NA	TRBV12-3/TRBV12-4	TRBJ1-5	CASSVTDYQPQHF	TGTGCCAGCAGTGTGACAGACTATCAGCCCCAGCATTTT
TRBD2	NA	TRBV6-6	TRBJ2-1	CASSYRSGRDNEQFF	TGTGCCAGCAGTTACAGGAGCGGGAGGGACAATGAGCAGTTCTTC
TRBD1	few	TRBV24-1	TRBJ1-3	CATSDTGQGSGNTIYF	TGTGCCACCAGTGACACTGGACAGGGCTCTGGAAACACCATATATTTT
TRBD2	NA	TRBV7-2	TRBJ2-7	CASSSTSGASYEQYF	TGTGCCAGCAGCTCGACTAGCGGAGCGTCCTACGAGCAGTACTTC
TRBD1	few	TRBV28	TRBJ1-5	CASSYGTALFQHF	TGTGCCAGCAGTTACGGGACAGCCTTATTTCAGCATTTT
NA	NA	TRBV7-2	TRBJ2-7	CASSLQGGATYEQYF	TGTGCCAGCAGCTTACAGGGGGGAGCTACCTACGAGCAGTACTTC
NA	NA	TRBV29-1	TRBJ1-1	CSGDSNEAFF	TGCAGCGGAGACAGCAACGAAGCTTTCTTT
NA	once	TRBV29-1	TRBJ1-2	CSVGQNYGYTF	TGCAGCGTTGGCCAGAACTATGGCTACACCTTC
TRBD1	NA	TRBV5-6	TRBJ1-1	CASSPKTGWGNTEAFF	TGTGCCAGCAGCCCAAAGACAGGGTGGGGTAACACTGAAGCTTTCTTT
NA	NA	TRBV4-2	TRBJ2-3	CASSQGAWEREADTQYF	TGTGCCAGCAGCCAAGGGGCCTGGGAGAGAGAGGCAGATACGCAGTATTTT
TRBD1	NA	TRBV15	TRBJ2-5	CATSSRQGNKETQYF	TGTGCCACCAGCAGCCGACAGGGGAACAAAGAGACCCAGTACTTC
TRBD1	NA	TRBV5-1	TRBJ2-1	CASSLEQGAQNEQFF	TGCGCCAGCAGCTTGGAACAGGGGGCGCAGAATGAGCAGTTCTTC
TRBD2	few	TRBV6-2/TRBV6-3	TRBJ2-7	CASSYRTSGSSYEQYF	TGTGCCAGCAGTTACCGGACTAGCGGGAGCTCCTACGAGCAGTACTTC
NA	NA	TRBV5-1	TRBJ1-2	CASSLAAGGYSGYTF	TGCGCCAGCAGCTTGGCGGCGGGGGGCTACAGTGGCTACACCTTC
TRBD1	NA	TRBV7-9	TRBJ1-1	CASRPLGQGAREAFF	TGTGCCAGCAGGCCACTGGGACAGGGGGCGCGTGAAGCTTTCTTT
TRBD1	NA	TRBV18	TRBJ2-2	CASSPPAGGNTGELFF	TGTGCCAGCTCACCGCCTGCAGGGGGCAACACCGGGGAGCTGTTTTTT
TRBD1	NA	TRBV6-5	TRBJ1-1	CASSKQGWMNTEAFF	TGTGCCAGCAGCAAACAGGGGTGGATGAACACTGAAGCTTTCTTT
NA	NA	TRBV7-2	TRBJ1-1	CASSSYSPAREAFF	TGTGCCAGCAGCTCCTACAGCCCGGCAAGAGAAGCTTTCTTT
NA	NA	TRBV6-2/TRBV6-3	TRBJ1-1	CASSYSPGIEAFF	TGTGCCAGCAGTTACTCTCCGGGGATTGAAGCTTTCTTT
TRBD1	NA	TRBV6-6	TRBJ1-1	CASSPTLGDRDWDTEAFF	TGTGCCAGCAGTCCGACCTTGGGTGACAGGGACTGGGACACTGAAGCTTTCTTT
TRBD1	NA	TRBV19	TRBJ1-5	CATHLGTGIEWSNQPQHF	TGTGCCACCCATTTGGGGACAGGGATAGAATGGAGCAATCAGCCCCAGCATTTT
TRBD2	NA	TRBV2	TRBJ2-5	CASSDTGTSGSVVETQYF	TGTGCCAGCAGCGACACCGGGACTAGCGGGAGCGTAGTGGAGACCCAGTACTTC
NA	NA	TRBV5-1	TRBJ1-2	CASSLDGNYGYTF	TGCGCCAGCAGCTTGGACGGTAACTATGGCTACACCTTC
TRBD1	NA	TRBV5-1	TRBJ2-1	CASSWAGTGKYNEQFF	TGCGCCAGCAGCTGGGCCGGGACAGGGAAATACAATGAGCAGTTCTTC
TRBD1	NA	TRBV5-5	TRBJ2-1	CASTHAANRGAHNEQFF	TGTGCCAGCACCCACGCTGCCAACAGGGGAGCCCACAATGAGCAGTTCTTC
NA	once	TRBV12-3/TRBV12-4	TRBJ2-3	CASSTGMDTQYF	TGTGCCAGCAGCACAGGGATGGATACGCAGTATTTT
NA	NA	TRBV6-6	TRBJ2-5	CASSTLGGGQETQYF	TGTGCCAGCAGTACTCTGGGTGGGGGGCAAGAGACCCAGTACTTC
TRBD1	NA	TRBV11-3	TRBJ1-3	CASSHRGPSGNTIYF	TGTGCCAGCAGTCACAGGGGCCCCTCTGGAAACACCATATATTTT
NA	NA	TRBV6-5	TRBJ1-4	CASRTVEKLFF	TGTGCCAGCAGGACAGTCGAAAAACTGTTTTTT
TRBD2	few	TRBV18	TRBJ2-4	CASSPRLGSGLAVAKNIQYF	TGTGCCAGCTCACCACGTTTGGGTTCCGGGCTAGCGGTAGCCAAAAACATTCAGTACTTC
TRBD2	NA	TRBV7-9	TRBJ2-1	CASSRTSGRGNEQFF	TGTGCCAGCAGCCGTACTAGCGGGAGAGGGAATGAGCAGTTCTTC
NA	once	TRBV18	TRBJ2-1	CASSLNNEQFF	TGTGCCAGCTCCCTAAACAATGAGCAGTTCTTC
NA	NA	TRBV7-3	TRBJ2-3	CASSPRVNTDTQYF	TGTGCCAGCAGCCCACGGGTTAACACAGATACGCAGTATTTT
NA	NA	TRBV27	TRBJ2-7	CASSIRGHPAYEQYF	TGTGCCAGCAGTATACGGGGACACCCGGCCTACGAGCAGTACTTC
TRBD2	few	TRBV5-3	TRBJ2-1	CARSSGLAVSSYNEQFF	TGTGCCAGAAGCTCAGGACTAGCGGTGAGCTCCTACAATGAGCAGTTCTTC
NA	NA	TRBV7-9	TRBJ2-3	CASSSQGYTDTQYF	TGTGCCAGCAGCTCTCAGGGATACACAGATACGCAGTATTTT
NA	NA	TRBV18	TRBJ1-4	CASSALVGTGEKLFF	TGTGCCAGCTCGGCCCTGGTAGGAACCGGGGAAAAACTGTTTTTT
TRBD2	NA	TRBV5-1	TRBJ2-2	CASRLAGWGTGELFF	TGCGCCAGCCGTCTAGCGGGATGGGGAACCGGGGAGCTGTTTTTT
NA	NA	TRBV7-8	TRBJ1-6	CASSFSSSYNSPLHF	TGTGCCAGCAGCTTTAGTAGTTCCTATAATTCACCCCTCCACTTT
TRBD1	NA	TRBV10-2	TRBJ1-2	CASSPTGGFNYGYTF	TGCGCCAGCAGTCCCACAGGGGGCTTCAACTATGGCTACACCTTC
TRBD1	NA	TRBV29-1	TRBJ2-7	CSVIGQGSYEQYF	TGCAGCGTTATAGGACAGGGATCCTACGAGCAGTACTTC
NA	NA	TRBV5-1	TRBJ2-1	CASSPRRAGNYLTYNEQFF	TGCGCCAGCAGCCCCCGCCGGGCGGGGAACTACCTTACCTACAATGAGCAGTTCTTC
TRBD1	NA	TRBV25-1	TRBJ2-3	CASSERETGISTDTQYF	TGTGCCAGCAGTGAAAGAGAGACAGGGATTAGCACAGATACGCAGTATTTT
NA	once	TRBV7-3	TRBJ2-2	CASSLTGSTGELFF	TGTGCCAGCAGCTTAACCGGGAGTACCGGGGAGCTGTTTTTT
TRBD2	few	TRBV2	TRBJ2-7	CASSERPSGRIGNEQYF	TGTGCCAGCAGTGAACGGCCTAGCGGGAGGATTGGGAACGAGCAGTACTTC
TRBD1	NA	TRBV28	TRBJ2-1	CASSLDQGAGNEQFF	TGTGCCAGCAGTTTGGACCAGGGGGCTGGCAATGAGCAGTTCTTC
NA	few	TRBV29-1	TRBJ1-3	CSVPGVGGTIYF	TGCAGCGTTCCTGGCGTAGGGGGCACCATATATTTT
NA	once	TRBV7-9	TRBJ1-4	CASSSNWGGAATNEKLFF	TGTGCCAGCAGCTCTAATTGGGGGGGAGCGGCAACTAATGAAAAACTGTTTTTT
TRBD2	NA	TRBV4-3	TRBJ2-3	CASSWTSGRAPDPQYF	TGCGCCAGCAGCTGGACTAGCGGGAGGGCCCCCGATCCGCAGTATTTT